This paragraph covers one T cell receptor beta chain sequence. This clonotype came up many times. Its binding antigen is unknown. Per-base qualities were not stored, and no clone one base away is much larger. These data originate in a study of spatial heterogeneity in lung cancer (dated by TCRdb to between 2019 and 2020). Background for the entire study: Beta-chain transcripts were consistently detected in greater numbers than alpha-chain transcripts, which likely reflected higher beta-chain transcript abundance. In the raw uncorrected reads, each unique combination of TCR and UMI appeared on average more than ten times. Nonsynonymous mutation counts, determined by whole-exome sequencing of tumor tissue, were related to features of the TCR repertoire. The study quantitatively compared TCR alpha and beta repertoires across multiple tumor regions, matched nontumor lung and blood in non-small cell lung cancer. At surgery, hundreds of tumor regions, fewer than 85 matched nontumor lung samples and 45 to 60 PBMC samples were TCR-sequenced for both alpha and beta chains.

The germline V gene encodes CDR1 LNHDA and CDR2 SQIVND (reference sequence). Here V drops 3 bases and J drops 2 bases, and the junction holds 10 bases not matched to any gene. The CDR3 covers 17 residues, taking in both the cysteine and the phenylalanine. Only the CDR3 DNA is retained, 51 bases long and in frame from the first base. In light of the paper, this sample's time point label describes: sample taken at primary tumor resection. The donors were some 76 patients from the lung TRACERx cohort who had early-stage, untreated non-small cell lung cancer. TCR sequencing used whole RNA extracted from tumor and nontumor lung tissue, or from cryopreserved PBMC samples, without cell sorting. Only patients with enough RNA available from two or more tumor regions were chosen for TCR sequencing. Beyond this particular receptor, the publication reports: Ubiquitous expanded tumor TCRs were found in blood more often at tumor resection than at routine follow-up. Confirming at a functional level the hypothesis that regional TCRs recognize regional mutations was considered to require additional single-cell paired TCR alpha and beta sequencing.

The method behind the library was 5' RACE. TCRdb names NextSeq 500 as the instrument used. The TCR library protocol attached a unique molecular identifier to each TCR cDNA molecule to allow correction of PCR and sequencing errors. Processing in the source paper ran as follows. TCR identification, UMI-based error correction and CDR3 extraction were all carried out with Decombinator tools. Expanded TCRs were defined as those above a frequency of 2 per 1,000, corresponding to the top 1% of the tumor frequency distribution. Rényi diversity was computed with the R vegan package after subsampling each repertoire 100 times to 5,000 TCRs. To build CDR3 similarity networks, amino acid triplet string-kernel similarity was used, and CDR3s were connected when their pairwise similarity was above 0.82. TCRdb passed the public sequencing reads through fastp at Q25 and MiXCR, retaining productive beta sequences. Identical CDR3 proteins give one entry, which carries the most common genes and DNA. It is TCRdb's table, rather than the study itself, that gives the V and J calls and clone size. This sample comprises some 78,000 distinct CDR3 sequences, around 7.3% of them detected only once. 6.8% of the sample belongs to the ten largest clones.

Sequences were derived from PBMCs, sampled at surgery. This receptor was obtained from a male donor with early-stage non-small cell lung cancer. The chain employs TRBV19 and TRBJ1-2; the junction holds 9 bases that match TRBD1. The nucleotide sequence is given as TGTGCCAGTAGTATTATTCAGGACAGGGGAACCAACTATGGCTACACCTTC. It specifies CASSIIQDRGTNYGYTF.